This TCR beta chain was identified during a study of blood T cell repertoires in COVID-19. V lost 3 bases to trimming and J lost 11 bases, with 14 bases between them. The CDR3 runs 12 residues. In the authors' methods: Researchers report that nucleated cell counts were estimated from reference gene primer amplification. TCRdb's copy holds only in-frame clones and misses some; the assay was immunoSEQ multiplex PCR. The DNA gave D and trimming, while V, J and clone size come from that table. The table lists 91,000 or so clones, more than 75% of them singletons. The sequence was obtained from a human donor in a cohort sampled during active COVID-19. The source material was peripheral blood. The chain combines TRBV12-3 or TRBV12-4 with TRBJ2-7; possibly TRBD1 for D (6 bases). The chain's CDR3 is CASSLSTGREYF. CDR3 bases: TGTGCCAGCAGTTTGAGTACAGGGCGGGAGTACTTC.